These T cell receptor beta chains were read from a single sample in a study of blood T cell repertoires in COVID-19. Produced via immunoSEQ multiplex PCR; TCRdb's table is partial and in-frame only. The profile shows some 120,000 clones, about 92% of them singletons. Sequenced input: peripheral blood. The receptors stem from a man aged 60 to 69 with COVID-19, enrolled during active disease. CDR3s include the opening cysteine and the closing phenylalanine or tryptophan. The D gene is left open where the match is weak. Clone size is shown for a subset of rows, as once, few, many or a class of expanded clone.

j_gene | d_gene | v_gene | abundance | CDR3nt | CDR3aa
TRBJ2-1 | TRBD2 | TRBV11-3 | - | TGTGCCAGCAGCTTAGGCGGACTAGCCTACAATGAGCAGTTCTTC | CASSLGGLAYNEQFF
TRBJ2-1 | TRBD2 | TRBV6-5 | - | TGTGCCAGCACCTTGGGACTAGCTGGCTACAATGAGCAGTTCTTC | CASTLGLAGYNEQFF
TRBJ2-7 | TRBD1 | TRBV27 | - | TGTGCCAGCAGTTTATCGCCTGATTGGGGACAGGGGTTTTCCTACGAGCAGTACTTC | CASSLSPDWGQGFSYEQYF
TRBJ2-7 | TRBD2 | TRBV5-1 | - | TGCGCCAGCAGCTCGGTGGGGGGGAGCTCCTACGAGCAGTACTTC | CASSSVGGSSYEQYF
TRBJ1-2 | - | TRBV15 | - | TGTGCCACCAGCACTCAGCGAAACTATGGCTACACCTTC | CATSTQRNYGYTF
TRBJ2-1 | TRBD1 | TRBV28 | few | TGTGCCAGCAGCCGACGGGACAGCTCCTACAATGAGCAGTTCTTC | CASSRRDSSYNEQFF
TRBJ2-7 | - | TRBV4-1 | - | TGCGCCAGCAGCCAAGAGTCGCAGTCCTACGAGCAGTACTTC | CASSQESQSYEQYF
TRBJ2-5 | TRBD2 | TRBV7-2 | - | TGTGCCAGCAGCCCCTGGCGGGAGAAAGGAGAGACCCAGTACTTC | CASSPWREKGETQYF
TRBJ2-3 | - | TRBV6-1 | - | TGTGCCAGCAGTGAAGCGGGAGGCGGGGACGGCACAGATACGCAGTATTTT | CASSEAGGGDGTDTQYF
TRBJ1-3 | - | TRBV9 | - | TGTGCCAGCAGCGTAGCCTCGGGGGTCTCCTCTGGAAACACCATATATTTT | CASSVASGVSSGNTIYF
TRBJ1-1 | - | TRBV5-1 | - | TGCGCCAGCAGCTTGGTCGGGGGGCGGAGGAACACTGAAGCTTTCTTT | CASSLVGGRRNTEAFF
TRBJ2-2 | - | TRBV6-1 | - | TGTGCCAGCAGTGAAGTCAGGAACACCGGGGAGCTGTTTTTT | CASSEVRNTGELFF
TRBJ2-5 | TRBD1 | TRBV5-4 | - | TGTGCCAGCAGCTCGAGACAGGGCGAGGAGACCCAGTACTTC | CASSSRQGEETQYF
TRBJ2-7 | - | TRBV5-6 | - | TGTGCCAGCAGCCTCGCGACAGACGAGCAGTACTTC | CASSLATDEQYF
TRBJ1-1 | - | TRBV24-1 | - | TGTGCCACCAGGACAGCTAGAGGTGAAGCTTTCTTT | CATRTARGEAFF
TRBJ2-1 | TRBD1 | TRBV24-1 | - | TGTGCCACCAGTCAGACAGGGGGCAGTTTTGAGCAGTTCTTC | CATSQTGGSFEQFF
TRBJ1-2 | - | TRBV5-6 | once | TGTGCCAGCAGCTTGCCACAGGGTGATGGCTACACCTTC | CASSLPQGDGYTF
TRBJ2-7 | TRBD2 | TRBV5-1 | few | TGCGCCAGCAGGCCCAACGCGGGCGGGAGCTCCTACGAGCAGTACTTC | CASRPNAGGSSYEQYF
TRBJ1-1 | - | TRBV19 | - | TGTGCCAGTAAATCAGGGGATACTGAAGCTTTCTTT | CASKSGDTEAFF
TRBJ2-2 | - | TRBV5-1 | - | TGCGCCAGCAGCCCCATGGGACATAACACCGGGGAGCTGTTTTTT | CASSPMGHNTGELFF
TRBJ2-5 | TRBD2 | TRBV7-3 | - | TGTGCCAGCAGGACCGGGACTAGCGGGGACGAGACCCAGTACTTC | CASRTGTSGDETQYF
TRBJ2-7 | - | TRBV9 | once | TGTGCCAGCAGCGTATCCGGGGAGAGCTACGAGCAGTACTTC | CASSVSGESYEQYF
TRBJ2-5 | - | TRBV4-3 | - | TGCGCCAGCAGCCAAGTAGCGGAAGAGACCCAGTACTTC | CASSQVAEETQYF
TRBJ1-5 | - | TRBV9 | - | TGTGCCAGCAGCCCCGAAGGAGGGCTTCAGCCCCAGCATTTT | CASSPEGGLQPQHF
TRBJ2-3 | - | TRBV11-2 | few | TGTGCCAGCAGATCCCTGGGACTCCCCATAAGGGAGCCAGATACGCAGTATTTT | CASRSLGLPIREPDTQYF
TRBJ1-5 | - | TRBV18 | - | TGTGCCAGCTCATCTACGGAGAATCAGCCCCAGCATTTT | CASSSTENQPQHF